This TCR beta chain was sequenced during a study of STAT5B mutations in CD4+ large granular lymphocyte leukemia. Turning to the study itself: Among healthy donors, a particular HLA allele went with more CDR3 'QG' motifs.

Only a few counts were recorded for this clone. TCRdb's copy holds only in-frame clones and misses some; the assay was immunoSEQ multiplex PCR. Seen here are fewer than 50,000 clones, 80% to 90% observed once, and the top ten hold about 2.5%. Control samples were healthy donors' buffy coats. The TCR comes from a human donor in good health. The sequencing sample was made of CD4+ T cells from blood buffy coats.

The CDR3 DNA follows: TGCGCCAGCGTATTAGGGACCGACGGCGGTGAAGCTTTCTTT. Protein sequence: CASVLGTDGGEAFF. J is TRBJ1-1 and V is TRBV5-1; a weak D match, TRBD1 (5 bases). Germline V gene sequence: CDR1 SGHRS, CDR2 YFSETQ. V lost 7 bases and J 7 bases, leaving 20 bases between the germline ends. This CDR3 is built from 14 residues.